This T cell receptor (beta chain) originates from a study of cytomegalovirus exposure and HLA in healthy donors. For the study at large: A prior analysis found about 120 million unique TCR beta sequences from around 180 million T cells.

The CDR3 is 14 residues long. Per the germline V gene, CDR1 is MNHNS and CDR2 is SASEGT. Trimming at V came to 0 bases and at J to 2 bases, leaving 0 bases not matched to a gene. As regards this clone: The antigen is unknown.

Study outcomes and limitations: Previous analysis showed most TCR beta V segments were productive about 87% or about 30% of the time. Confirmation in vitro established that a few CMV-associated chains were specific for CMV antigens.

Primers: 60 Vbeta forward and 13 Jbeta reverse. The repertoire was sequenced with immunoSEQ multiplex PCR; TCRdb's copy has only in-frame clones and lacks some. This sample has some 130,000 clones; 85% occur once, and the top ten carry about 7%. The specimen sequenced was PBMCs. The receptor was derived from a woman aged 25 to 39 in good health and CMV-seropositive. V is TRBV6-1 and J is TRBJ2-5; 7 nucleotides line up with TRBD2. The CDR3 DNA reads as TGTGCCAGCAGTGAAGCGGGGGGGCAAGAGACCCAGTACTTC. This codes for CASSEAGGQETQYF.